This TCR beta chain is drawn from a study of post-analysis software for immune sequencing data (dated by TCRdb to between 2014 and 2017). Looking at the study overall: Recorded disease courses included relapsing-remitting, secondary progressive and progressive-relapsing multiple sclerosis, with some patients lacking subtype annotation. A subset of samples was prepared in parallel using single-end sample barcoding, then pooled and co-amplified after Illumina adapter ligation. Patient repertoires were compared against roughly 11 previously published healthy control repertoires from donors aged roughly 6 to 26 years. Here is what the overall study found, with its caveats: Four to six TRBV segments, including TRBV5-6, TRBV5-1 and TRBV20-1, were significantly more frequent in patients than controls. Compared with controls, multiple sclerosis patients had significantly lower normalized Chao1 diversity, a finding suggesting substantial peripheral T-cell clonal expansion. When samples were clustered directly using the F measure, samples prepared in the same batch co-clustered strongly, which prompted a batch-effect correction. The multiple sclerosis patient group was slightly younger than the control group.

Comments on this clonotype: The clone's antigen remains unknown. No much larger clone is present one base from it, and per-base qualities are unavailable.

TCR beta repertoires were profiled from peripheral blood of over 10 young patients with multiple sclerosis to demonstrate the VDJtools post-analysis software. The multiple sclerosis patients were children and adolescents between roughly 6 and 15 years of age. The germline V gene (reference sequence) yields LNHNV for CDR1 and YYDKDF for CDR2. V drops 0 bases and J drops 4 bases, leaving 12 bases in between. From the cysteine through the phenylalanine, the CDR3 covers 15 amino acids. Just the 45-base CDR3 DNA is kept, in frame starting at base 1. To prepare the library, PCR was applied. The listed sequencing device is Illumina HiSeq 2500. To reduce PCR and sequencing biases, unique molecular identifiers were built into the TCR beta cDNA libraries. Per 1 to 10 million input T cells, 500,000 or so cDNA molecules were obtained, such that each molecule approximated one T cell. The same protocol used for the earlier healthy control dataset was applied to prepare and sequence the patient libraries. Within a given batch, samples were prepared together, multiplexed and sequenced on the same HiSeq lane. The authors' pipeline ran thus. Raw barcoded reads were processed with MIGEC, and single-read molecular identifier groups were discarded before consensus assembly and CDR3 extraction. VDJtools was used for post-analysis of the clonotype tables, and diversity was normalized by down-sampling every dataset to the size of the smallest sample. To correct batch-related cross-sample contamination, repertoire overlap clustering matched CDR3 amino acid sequences but not nucleotide sequences. Clones were called with MiXCR by TCRdb after fastp trimmed the public reads at Q25, and only in-frame beta chains were retained. Duplicate CDR3 protein sequences are folded into a single record with the most common DNA and genes. What appears here as the V and J calls and clone size reflects TCRdb's work, not the paper's. This sample comprises a few hundred thousand distinct CDR3 sequences, about a third of them detected only once. The top ten clonotypes cover roughly 6% of the sample.

This sequence originates from a girl younger than 18 with multiple sclerosis. This receptor chain uses TRBV15 and TRBJ1-1; there is no confident call for the D gene. The sequenced material came from blood. Here the CDR3 is given as CATSRDMVEVTEAFF. The DNA sequence is as follows: TGTGCCACCAGCAGAGACATGGTAGAGGTCACTGAAGCTTTCTTT.